This entry lists 5 T cell receptor beta chains sequenced from one sample in a study of cytomegalovirus exposure and HLA in healthy donors. The PCR contained 60 Vbeta and 13 Jbeta primers. The assay was immunoSEQ multiplex PCR, and TCRdb's table has in-frame clones only and misses some. This sample has about 140,000 clones, with about 79% found just once. Sequenced material: PBMCs. Receptor source: a man in his forties in good health and CMV-seropositive.

The chain carries TRBV11-2 and TRBJ1-2; TRBD1 is a possible D gene (5 bases). The CDR3 spans 17 residues. Germline CDR1 and CDR2: SGHAT and FQNNGV. The V end lost 5 bases, the J end lost 4 bases, and 23 bases lay between the germline ends. CDR3 residues: CASSGRDQEGKSYGYTF. The CDR3 region has the DNA TGTGCCAGCAGCGGGCGGGACCAAGAGGGGAAGAGCTATGGCTACACCTTC.

This chain uses TRBV7-2 with TRBJ1-1; 7 bases line up with TRBD1. Germline lookup yields CDR1 SGHTA and CDR2 FQGNSA. Trimming took 5 bases from V and 3 from J; bases not matched to a gene: 9. The CDR3 contains 15 residues. CDR3 DNA: TGTGCCAGCAGCCCCCTCGACAGGGTTTACACTGAAGCTTTCTTT. It specifies CASSPLDRVYTEAFF.

This chain uses TRBV11-2 with TRBJ2-7, with a possible D match to TRBD2 (5 bases). The CDR3 has 17 residues. The V end was cut by 2 bases, the J end by 0 bases, with 17 bases between. Germline values: CDR1 SGHAT, CDR2 FQNNGV. CDR3 in DNA: TGTGCCAGCAGCTTATCGGCGGCGGGTCCCCGCTCCTACGAGCAGTACTTC. Amino acids: CASSLSAAGPRSYEQYF.

V is TRBV29-1 and J is TRBJ2-3, with D unclear. Germline lookup yields CDR1 SQVTM and CDR2 ANQGSEA. The germline V and J ends were trimmed by 4 bases and 4 bases, with 6 bases remaining between them. The CDR3 runs 11 residues. The CDR3 reads CSVGRADTQYF. The CDR3 DNA is TGCAGCGTTGGCCGGGCAGATACGCAGTATTTT.

In its sample, this clone was seen once. The rearrangement joins TRBV30 to TRBJ2-6, with TRBD2 as a possible D gene (6 bases). The germline V gene has CDR1 GTSNPN and CDR2 SVGIG (reference sequence). The CDR3 loop spans 17 amino acids. V was shortened by 3 bases and J by 0 bases, with 15 bases between the two germline ends. CDR3 in amino acids: CAWRGGWGDSGANVLTF. The CDR3 DNA reads TGTGCCTGGAGGGGGGGTTGGGGGGACTCTGGGGCCAACGTCCTGACTTTC.